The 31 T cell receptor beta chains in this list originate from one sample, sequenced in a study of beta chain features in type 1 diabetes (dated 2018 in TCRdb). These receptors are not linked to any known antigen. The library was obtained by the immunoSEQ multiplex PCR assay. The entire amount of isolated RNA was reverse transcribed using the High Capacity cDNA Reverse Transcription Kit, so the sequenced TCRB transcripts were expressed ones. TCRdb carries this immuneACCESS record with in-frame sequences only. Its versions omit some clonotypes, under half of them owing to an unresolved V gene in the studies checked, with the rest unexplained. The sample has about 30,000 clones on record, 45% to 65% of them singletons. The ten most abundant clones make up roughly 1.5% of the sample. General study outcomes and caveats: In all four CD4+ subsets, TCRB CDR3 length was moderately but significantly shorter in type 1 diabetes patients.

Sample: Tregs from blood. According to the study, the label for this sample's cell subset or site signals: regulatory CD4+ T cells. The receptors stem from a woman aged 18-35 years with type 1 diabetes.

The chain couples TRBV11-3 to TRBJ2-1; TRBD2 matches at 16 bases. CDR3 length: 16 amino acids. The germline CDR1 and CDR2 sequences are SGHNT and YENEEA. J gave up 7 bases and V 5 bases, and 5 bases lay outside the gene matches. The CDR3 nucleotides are TGTGCCAGCAGCCCCGGGACTAGCGGGAGGGAAAATGAGCAGTTCTTC. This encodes CASSPGTSGRENEQFF.

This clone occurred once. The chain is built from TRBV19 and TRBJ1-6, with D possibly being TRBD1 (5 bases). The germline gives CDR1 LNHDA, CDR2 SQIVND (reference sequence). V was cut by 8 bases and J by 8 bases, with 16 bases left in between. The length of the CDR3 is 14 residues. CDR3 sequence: CASSSRGVDSPLHF. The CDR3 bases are TGTGCCAGTTCCAGTCGGGGGGTAGATTCACCCCTCCACTTT.

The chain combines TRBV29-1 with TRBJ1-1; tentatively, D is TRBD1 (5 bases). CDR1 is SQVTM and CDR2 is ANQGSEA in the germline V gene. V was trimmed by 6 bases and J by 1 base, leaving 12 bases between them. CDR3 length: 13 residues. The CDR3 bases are TGCAGCGTCCTCAGGGTGGGGAACACTGAAGCTTTCTTT. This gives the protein CSVLRVGNTEAFF.

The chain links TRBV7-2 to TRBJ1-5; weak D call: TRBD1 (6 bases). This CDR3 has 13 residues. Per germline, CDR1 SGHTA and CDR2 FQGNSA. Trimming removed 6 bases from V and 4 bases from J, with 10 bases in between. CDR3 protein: CASSLQGNQPQHF. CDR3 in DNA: TGTGCCAGCAGTCTGCAGGGGAATCAGCCCCAGCATTTT.

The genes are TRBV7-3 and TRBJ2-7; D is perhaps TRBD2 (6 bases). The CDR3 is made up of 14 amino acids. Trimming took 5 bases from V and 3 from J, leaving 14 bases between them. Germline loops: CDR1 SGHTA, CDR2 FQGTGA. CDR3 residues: CASSPTGDFYEQYF. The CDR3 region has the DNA TGTGCCAGCAGCCCTACCGGGGACTTCTACGAGCAGTACTTC.

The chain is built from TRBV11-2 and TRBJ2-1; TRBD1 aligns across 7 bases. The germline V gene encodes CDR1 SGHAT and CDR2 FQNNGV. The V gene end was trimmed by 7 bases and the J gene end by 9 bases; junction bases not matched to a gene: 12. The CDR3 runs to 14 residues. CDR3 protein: CASNPYLDRAEQFF. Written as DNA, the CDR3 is TGTGCCAGCAACCCTTACTTAGACAGGGCTGAGCAGTTCTTC.

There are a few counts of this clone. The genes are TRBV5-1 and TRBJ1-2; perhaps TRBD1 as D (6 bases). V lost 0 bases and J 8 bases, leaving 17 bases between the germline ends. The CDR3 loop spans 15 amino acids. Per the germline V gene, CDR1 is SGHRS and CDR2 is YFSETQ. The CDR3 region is CASSLVPDSPGGYTF. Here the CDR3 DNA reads TGCGCCAGCAGCTTGGTCCCGGACAGCCCGGGAGGCTACACCTTC.

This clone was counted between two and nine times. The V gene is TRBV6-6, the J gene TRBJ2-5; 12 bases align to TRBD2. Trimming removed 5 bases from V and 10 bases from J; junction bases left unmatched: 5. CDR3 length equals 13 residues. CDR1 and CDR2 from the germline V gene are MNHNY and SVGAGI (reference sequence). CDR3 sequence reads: CASSRLAGVIQYF. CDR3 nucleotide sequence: TGTGCCAGCAGTCGACTAGCGGGAGTGATCCAGTACTTC.

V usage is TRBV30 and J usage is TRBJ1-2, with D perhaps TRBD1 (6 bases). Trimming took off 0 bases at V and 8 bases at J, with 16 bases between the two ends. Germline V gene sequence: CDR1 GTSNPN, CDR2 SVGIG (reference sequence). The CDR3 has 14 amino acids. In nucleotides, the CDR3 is TGTGCCTGGAGTGTAAACAGGGCGGGTAGGGGCTACACCTTC. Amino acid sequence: CAWSVNRAGRGYTF.

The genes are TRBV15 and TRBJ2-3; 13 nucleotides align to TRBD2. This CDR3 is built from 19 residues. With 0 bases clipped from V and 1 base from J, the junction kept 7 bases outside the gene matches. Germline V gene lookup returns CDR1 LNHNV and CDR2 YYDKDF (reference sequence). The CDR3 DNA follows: TGTGCCACCAGCAGAGATGTCGGACTAGCGGGAGTCGGCACAGATACGCAGTATTTT. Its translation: CATSRDVGLAGVGTDTQYF.

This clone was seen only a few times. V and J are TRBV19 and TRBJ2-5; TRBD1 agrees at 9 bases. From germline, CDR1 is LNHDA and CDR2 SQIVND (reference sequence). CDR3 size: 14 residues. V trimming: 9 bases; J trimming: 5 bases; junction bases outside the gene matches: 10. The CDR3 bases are TGTGCCAGCGCCCAGGGACAGGGTAGCGAGACCCAGTACTTC. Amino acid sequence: CASAQGQGSETQYF.

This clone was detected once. For the CDR3, the DNA is TGTGCCAGTAGTGTTCAGGCCCAAGAGACCCAGTACTTC. Translation gives CASSVQAQETQYF. The V gene is TRBV19, the J gene TRBJ2-5; D ambiguous. The germline gives CDR1 LNHDA, CDR2 SQIVND (reference sequence). V lost 5 bases, J lost 1 base, and 8 bases lay in between. The CDR3 consists of 13 residues.

CDR3 amino acids: CASSLGGRNNEQFF. CDR3 nucleotide sequence: TGTGCCAGTAGTCTCGGCGGGAGGAACAATGAGCAGTTCTTC. The V and J genes are TRBV19 and TRBJ2-1, with TRBD2 identical over 8 bases. The CDR3 contains 14 residues. From germline, CDR1 is LNHDA and CDR2 SQIVND (reference sequence). Trimming cost V 5 bases and J 5 bases; bases outside gene matches: 5.

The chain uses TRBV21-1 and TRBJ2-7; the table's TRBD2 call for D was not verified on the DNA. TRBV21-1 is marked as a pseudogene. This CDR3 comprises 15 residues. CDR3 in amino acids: CAITQWREGPGEQYV. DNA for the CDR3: TGTGCCATCACCCAGTGGCGGGAGGGCCCTGGCGAGCAGTACGTC.

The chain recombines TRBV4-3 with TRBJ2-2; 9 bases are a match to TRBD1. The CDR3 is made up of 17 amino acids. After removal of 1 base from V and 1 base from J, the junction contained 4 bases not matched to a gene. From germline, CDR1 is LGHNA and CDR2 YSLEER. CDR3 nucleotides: TGCGCCAGCAGCCAAGGAACGGGACAGGGGAACACCGGGGAGCTGTTTTTT. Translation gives CASSQGTGQGNTGELFF.

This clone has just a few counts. CDR3 DNA sequence: TGTGCCAGCAGCTTATACGGGAACACTGAAGCTTTCTTT. This gives the protein CASSLYGNTEAFF. The V call is TRBV7-9, the J call TRBJ1-1; D remains unclear. V gave up 2 bases and J gave up 1 base, with 5 bases separating them. The germline V gene encodes CDR1 SEHNR and CDR2 FQNEAQ (reference sequence). This CDR3 contains 13 residues.

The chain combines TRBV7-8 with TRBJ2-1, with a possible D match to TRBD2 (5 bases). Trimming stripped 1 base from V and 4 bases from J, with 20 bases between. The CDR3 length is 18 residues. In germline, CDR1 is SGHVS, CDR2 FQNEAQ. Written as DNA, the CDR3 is TGTGCCAGCAGCTTAGAATTTGGGTCGGGATCACTTTACAATGAGCAGTTCTTC. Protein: CASSLEFGSGSLYNEQFF.

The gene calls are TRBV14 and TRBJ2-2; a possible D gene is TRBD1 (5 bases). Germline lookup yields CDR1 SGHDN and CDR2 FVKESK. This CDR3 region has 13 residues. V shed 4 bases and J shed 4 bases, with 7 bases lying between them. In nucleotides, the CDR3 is TGTGCCAGCAGCCGACAGTCCACCGGGGAGCTGTTTTTT. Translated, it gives CASSRQSTGELFF.

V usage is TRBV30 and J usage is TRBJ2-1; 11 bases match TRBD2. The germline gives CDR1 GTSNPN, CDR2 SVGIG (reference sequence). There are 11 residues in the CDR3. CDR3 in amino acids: CDDSGRGEQFF. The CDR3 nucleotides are TGTGACGATAGCGGGAGGGGGGAGCAGTTCTTC.

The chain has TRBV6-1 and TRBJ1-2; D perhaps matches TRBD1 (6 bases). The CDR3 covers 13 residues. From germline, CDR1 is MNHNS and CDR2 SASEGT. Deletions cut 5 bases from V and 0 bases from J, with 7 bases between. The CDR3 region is CASSWTANYGYTF. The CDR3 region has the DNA TGTGCCAGCAGTTGGACAGCTAACTATGGCTACACCTTC.

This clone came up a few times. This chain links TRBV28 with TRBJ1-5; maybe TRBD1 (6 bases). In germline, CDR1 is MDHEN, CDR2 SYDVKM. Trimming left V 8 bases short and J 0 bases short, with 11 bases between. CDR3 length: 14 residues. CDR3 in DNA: TGTGCCAGCCGACAGGTTTATAGCAATCAGCCCCAGCATTTT. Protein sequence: CASRQVYSNQPQHF.

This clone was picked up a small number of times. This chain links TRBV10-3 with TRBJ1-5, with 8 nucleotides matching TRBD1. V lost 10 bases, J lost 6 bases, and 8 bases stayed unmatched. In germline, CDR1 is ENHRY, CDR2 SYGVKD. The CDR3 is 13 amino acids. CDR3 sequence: CATTGGVGQPQHF. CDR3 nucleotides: TGTGCCACCACAGGGGGAGTGGGTCAGCCCCAGCATTTT.

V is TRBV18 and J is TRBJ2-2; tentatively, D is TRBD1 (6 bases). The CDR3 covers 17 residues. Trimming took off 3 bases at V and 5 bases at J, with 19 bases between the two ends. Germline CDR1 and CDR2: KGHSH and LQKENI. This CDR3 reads CASSPIPTGSGTGELFF. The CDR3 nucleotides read TGTGCCAGCTCACCGATCCCTACAGGGAGTGGGACCGGGGAGCTGTTTTTT. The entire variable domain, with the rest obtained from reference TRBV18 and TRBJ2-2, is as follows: NAGVMQNPRHLVRRRGQEARLRCSPMKGHSHVYWYRQLPEEGLKFMVYLQKENIIDESGMPKERFSAEFPKEGPSILRIQQVVRGDSAAYFCASSPIPTGSGTGELFFGEGSRLTVL.

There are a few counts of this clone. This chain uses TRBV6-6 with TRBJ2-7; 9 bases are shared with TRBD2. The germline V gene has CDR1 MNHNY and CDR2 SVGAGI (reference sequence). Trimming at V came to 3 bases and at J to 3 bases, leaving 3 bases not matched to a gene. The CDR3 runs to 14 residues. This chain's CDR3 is CASSYRLADYEQYF. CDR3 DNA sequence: TGTGCCAGCAGTTATCGACTAGCGGACTACGAGCAGTACTTC.

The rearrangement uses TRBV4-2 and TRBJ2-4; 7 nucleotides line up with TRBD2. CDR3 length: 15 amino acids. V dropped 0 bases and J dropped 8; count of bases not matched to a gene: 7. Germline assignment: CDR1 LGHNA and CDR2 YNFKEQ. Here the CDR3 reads CASSQEGSGRDIQYF. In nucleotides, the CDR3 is TGTGCCAGCAGCCAAGAGGGTAGCGGGCGGGACATTCAGTACTTC.

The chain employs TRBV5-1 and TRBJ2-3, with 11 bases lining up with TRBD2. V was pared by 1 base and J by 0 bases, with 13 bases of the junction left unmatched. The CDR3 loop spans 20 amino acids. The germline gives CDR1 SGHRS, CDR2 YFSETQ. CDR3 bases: TGCGCCAGCAGCTTGAATCTAGCGGGAGGCGGACCCTCTAGCACAGATACGCAGTATTTT. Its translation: CASSLNLAGGGPSSTDTQYF. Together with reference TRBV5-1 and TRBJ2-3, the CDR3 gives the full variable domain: KAGVTQTPRYLIKTRGQQVTLSCSPISGHRSVSWYQQTPGQGLQFLFEYFSETQRNKGNFPGRFSGRQFSNSRSEMNVSTLELGDSALYLCASSLNLAGGGPSSTDTQYFGPGTRLTVL.

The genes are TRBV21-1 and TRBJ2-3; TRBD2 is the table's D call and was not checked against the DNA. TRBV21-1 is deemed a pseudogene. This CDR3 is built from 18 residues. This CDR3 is CASSKEVIAGVSTDTQYF. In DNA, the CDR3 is TGTGCCAGCAGCAAAGAGGTTATAGCGGGCGTGAGCACAGATACGCAGTATTTT.

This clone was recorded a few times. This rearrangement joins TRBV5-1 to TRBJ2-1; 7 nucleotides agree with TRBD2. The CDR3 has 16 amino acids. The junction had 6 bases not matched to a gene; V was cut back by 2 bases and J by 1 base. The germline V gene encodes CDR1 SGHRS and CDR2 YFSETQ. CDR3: CASSLSSGQSYNEQFF. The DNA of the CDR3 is TGCGCCAGCAGCTTATCTAGCGGCCAGTCCTACAATGAGCAGTTCTTC.

CDR3: CASSLSGGRGDTQYF. As DNA, the CDR3 is TGTGCCAGCAGCTTATCGGGCGGGAGAGGGGATACGCAGTATTTT. The chain employs TRBV7-2 and TRBJ2-3, with TRBD2 matching 7 bases. The length of the CDR3 is 15 residues. From germline, CDR1 is SGHTA and CDR2 FQGNSA. Trimming cost V 2 bases and J 6 bases; bases outside gene matches: 8.

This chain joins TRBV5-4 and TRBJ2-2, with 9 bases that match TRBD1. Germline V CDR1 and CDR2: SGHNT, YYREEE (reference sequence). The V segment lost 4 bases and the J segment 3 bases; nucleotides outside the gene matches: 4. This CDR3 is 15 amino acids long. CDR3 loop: CASSPRDRDTGELFF. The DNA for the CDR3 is TGTGCCAGCAGCCCACGGGACAGGGACACCGGGGAGCTGTTTTTT. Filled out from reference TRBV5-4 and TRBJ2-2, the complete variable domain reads ETGVTQSPTHLIKTRGQQVTLRCSSQSGHNTVSWYQQALGQGPQFIFQYYREEENGRGNFPPRFSGLQFPNYSSELNVNALELDDSALYLCASSPRDRDTGELFFGEGSRLTVL.

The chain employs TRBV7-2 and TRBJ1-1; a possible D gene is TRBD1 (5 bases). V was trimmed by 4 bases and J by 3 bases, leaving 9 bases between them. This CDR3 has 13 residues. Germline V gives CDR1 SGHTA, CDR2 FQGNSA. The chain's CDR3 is CASSWTRDTEAFF. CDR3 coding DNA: TGTGCCAGCAGCTGGACAAGGGACACTGAAGCTTTCTTT.